The T cell receptor beta chain under discussion was sequenced for a study of PD-1 blockade in classical Hodgkin lymphoma. Regarding time point: cycle 4 day 1 (C4D1), after more than 5 weeks of nivolumab. Autologous stem cell transplantation was followed by relapse in every patient, and brentuximab vedotin exposure varied. Sequencing was performed with immunoSEQ multiplex PCR; in TCRdb, only in-frame clones are kept and a portion is missing. The sample shows roughly 90,000 clones, over 80% of them seen only once. This CDR3 spans 16 amino acids. The V end lost 3 bases, the J end lost 3 bases, and 18 bases lay between the germline ends. In germline, CDR1 is SGDLS, CDR2 YYNGEE. Study-level points and caveats: Underlying causes for the observed repertoire differences were not defined, possibly disease activity or prior therapy. Patients who responded completely had about the same baseline diversity as newly diagnosed patients. Healthy donors were reported to have higher baseline TCR diversity than newly diagnosed patients. CD4+ TCR diversity, unlike CD8+, rose significantly by C4D1.

With regard to this clone: What it binds is unknown.

This specimen consisted of peripheral blood mononuclear cells (PBMCs), obtained before the fourth cycle of nivolumab. This receptor was identified in a human donor with classical Hodgkin lymphoma. V gene TRBV9 combines with J gene TRBJ1-1; no clear D. The CDR3 DNA reads TGTGCCAGCAGCGAGCCAAGAGGGAGATCGGACACTGAAGCTTTCTTT. Translated: CASSEPRGRSDTEAFF.